These 32 T cell receptor beta chains were all obtained from the same sample, sequenced in a study of T-cell memory formation after mild COVID-19 (dated by TCRdb to the early 2020s). Receptor amplification or capture employed 5' RACE. Reads for this sample came from an Illumina NovaSeq 6000. The public reads were quality trimmed at Q25 with fastp and then assembled into clones with MiXCR by TCRdb, keeping productive beta chains. Here each entry gathers all rows of one CDR3 protein and keeps the most common genes and DNA. Present in this sample are some 130,000 distinct CDR3 sequences, approximately 15% of which were seen just once. 4.5% to 6.5% of the sample is taken by the ten largest. The sample was PBMCs or a T cell subset sorted from them (not recorded which). Receptor source: a man aged 18 to 29 who had mild COVID-19 (a few samples of this study predate the infection). The sample titles of this study are shuffled in the database, so cell type and time point are left out; the donor was told from shared clones.

The genes are TRBV14 and TRBJ2-1; 7 nucleotides agree with TRBD2. This CDR3 has 12 amino acids. V trimming: 5 bases; J trimming: 9 bases; junction bases outside the gene matches: 4. Per the germline V gene, CDR1 is SGHDN and CDR2 is FVKESK. The CDR3 protein is CASSFSGREQFF. As DNA, the CDR3 is TGTGCCAGCAGCTTTAGCGGGCGTGAGCAGTTCTTC.

The V and J genes are TRBV6-5 and TRBJ1-6, with D unclear. Germline-derived CDR1 and CDR2 are MNHEY and SVGAGI. V was clipped by 7 bases and J by 4 bases, with 11 bases between them. The CDR3 is 14 residues long. This chain's CDR3 is CASTPQEYNSPLHF. CDR3 bases: TGTGCCAGCACCCCCCAGGAATATAATTCACCCCTCCACTTT.

This clonotype has more than one count but fewer than ten. The genes are TRBV6-2 or TRBV6-3 and TRBJ2-4; 7 bases line up with TRBD1. Looked up from germline, CDR1 is MNHEY and CDR2 is SVGEGT. The ends lost 6 bases at V and 11 bases at J; junction bases unmatched: 7. This CDR3 contains 12 residues. CDR3 coding DNA: TGTGCCAGCAGCATGCCGGGACAGTTTCAGTACTTC. Translation: CASSMPGQFQYF.

The genes are TRBV5-4 and TRBJ2-3, with 11 bases identical to TRBD2. The CDR3 is 17 amino acids. V gave up 0 bases and J gave up 0 bases; unmatched junction bases: 3. Germline V gene data show CDR1 as SGHNT and CDR2 as YYREEE (reference sequence). This chain's CDR3 is CASSLASGGPSTDTQYF. CDR3 bases: TGTGCCAGCAGCTTGGCTAGCGGGGGGCCTAGCACAGATACGCAGTATTTT.

CDR3: CASAAGDFNEQFF. CDR3 in DNA: TGTGCCAGCGCGGCAGGGGATTTCAATGAGCAGTTCTTC. V is TRBV9 and J is TRBJ2-1; perhaps TRBD1 as D (6 bases). CDR3 length: 13 residues. The V end was cut by 7 bases, the J end by 6 bases, with 14 bases between. The V gene's germline CDR1 is SGDLS and CDR2 YYNGEE. Based on the CDR3 plus reference TRBV9 and TRBJ2-1, the full variable domain is DSGVTQTPKHLITATGQRVTLRCSPRSGDLSVYWYQQSLDQGLQFLIQYYNGEERAKGNILERFSAQQFPDLHSELNLSSLELGDSALYFCASAAGDFNEQFFGPGTRLTVL.

This clonotype was seen at least ten times. The chain carries TRBV12-3 or TRBV12-4 and TRBJ2-7; unclear D gene. Trimming shortened V by 4 bases and J by 2 bases, and 3 bases separated the two germline ends. CDR3 length equals 11 residues. The CDR3 spells CASSSAYEQYF. The CDR3 DNA is TGTGCCAGCAGTTCGGCCTACGAGCAGTACTTC.

This clonotype came up a few times. The J gene is TRBJ2-3, the V gene TRBV11-3; the match to TRBD2 covers 10 bases. J was trimmed by 3 bases and V by 5 bases; bases with no gene match: 5. The CDR3 runs 15 residues. In germline, CDR1 is SGHNT, CDR2 YENEEA. CDR3 DNA: TGTGCCAGCAGCAGCTCTAGCGGGGGTACAGATACGCAGTATTTT. Its protein is CASSSSSGGTDTQYF.

This clonotype was recorded a few times. The chain is built from TRBV5-1 and TRBJ2-2, with D possibly TRBD1 on 6 matching bases. Trimming took off 1 base at V and 0 bases at J, with 10 bases between the two ends. The CDR3 loop spans 16 amino acids. Germline assignment: CDR1 SGHRS and CDR2 YFSETQ. In DNA, the CDR3 is TGCGCCAGCAGCTTGAGGGACATGACGAACACCGGGGAGCTGTTTTTT. Translated: CASSLRDMTNTGELFF.

This clonotype has just a few counts. CDR3: CASSEGLGYNEQFF. The CDR3 DNA follows: TGTGCCAGCAGTGAAGGGCTAGGGTACAATGAGCAGTTCTTC. This sequence joins TRBV2 and TRBJ2-1; D remains unclear. The V end lost 1 base, the J end lost 4 bases, and 8 bases lay between the germline ends. Germline loops: CDR1 SNHLY, CDR2 FYNNEI. The CDR3 spans 14 residues.

This clonotype was detected ten times or more. The V call is TRBV7-3, the J call TRBJ2-1; maybe TRBD2 (6 bases). The germline gives CDR1 SGHTA, CDR2 FQGTGA. CDR3 length: 12 amino acids. The V end was cut by 5 bases, the J end by 9 bases, with 11 bases between. Written as DNA, the CDR3 is TGTGCCAGCAGCAGACCCGGGGGTGAGCAGTTCTTC. Protein: CASSRPGGEQFF.

V gene TRBV7-6 combines with J gene TRBJ2-3, with 14 positions matching TRBD2. V was clipped by 5 bases and J by 7 bases; unmatched bases: 5. The CDR3 is 15 amino acids. The germline V gene has CDR1 SGHVS and CDR2 FNYEAQ. CDR3 protein: CASSAGTSGGHTQYF. DNA for the CDR3: TGTGCCAGCAGCGCAGGGACTAGCGGGGGACATACGCAGTATTTT.

The chain recombines TRBV12-3 or TRBV12-4 with TRBJ1-2; tentatively, D is TRBD1 (6 bases). V lost 1 base and J lost 0, with 6 bases in between. This CDR3 is 14 amino acids long. Here the CDR3 reads CASSLGTANYGYTF. The CDR3 DNA is TGTGCCAGCAGTTTAGGGACAGCTAACTATGGCTACACCTTC.

This clonotype occurred a few times. The gene calls are TRBV20-1 and TRBJ1-6, with D possibly being TRBD1 (5 bases). Germline V CDR1 and CDR2: DFQATT, SNEGSKA (reference sequence). The CDR3 sequence is 16 residues long. The ends were cut back, 0 bases at V and 0 bases at J, with 9 bases in the middle. CDR3 DNA: TGCAGTGCTAGAGATGCAGGGAGCTCCTATAATTCACCCCTCCACTTT. This translates into CSARDAGSSYNSPLHF.

The chain links TRBV7-9 to TRBJ1-4; TRBD1 matches at 9 bases. The germline gives CDR1 SEHNR, CDR2 FQNEAQ (reference sequence). After removal of 5 bases from V and 8 bases from J, the junction contained 6 bases not matched to a gene. CDR3 length equals 14 residues. CDR3: CASSQGQGVEKLFF. DNA for the CDR3: TGTGCCAGCAGCCAGGGACAGGGTGTGGAAAAACTGTTTTTT.

This sequence joins TRBV7-9 and TRBJ1-2; no definite D call. V was pared by 4 bases and J by 7 bases, with 16 bases between. The germline gives CDR1 SEHNR, CDR2 FQNEAQ (reference sequence). The CDR3 length is 14 residues. Here the CDR3 DNA reads TGTGCCAGCAGCTACCCAGTGGGAGTAGGTGGCTACACCTTC. Protein product: CASSYPVGVGGYTF.

The J gene is TRBJ1-4, the V gene TRBV12-3 or TRBV12-4; D remains ambiguous. V was cut by 6 bases and J by 3 bases, with 2 bases left in between. The CDR3 is 11 amino acids. In nucleotides, the CDR3 is TGTGCCAGCAGAGCTAATGAAAAACTGTTTTTT. Encoded protein: CASRANEKLFF.

The chain combines TRBV7-8 with TRBJ1-1; a possible D gene is TRBD1 (6 bases). V lost 1 base to trimming and J lost 10 bases, with 16 bases between them. The V gene's germline CDR1 is SGHVS and CDR2 FQNEAQ. CDR3 length: 14 residues. CDR3 bases: TGTGCCAGCAGCTTAGGGGAGACAGGTCGGAGAGCTTTCTTT. Protein product: CASSLGETGRRAFF.

This clonotype has only a few counts. The genes are TRBV20-1 and TRBJ2-1; 9 bases agree with TRBD2. The V gene's germline CDR1 is DFQATT and CDR2 SNEGSKA (reference sequence). The ends lost 6 bases at V and 4 bases at J; junction bases unmatched: 10. This CDR3 has 15 residues. The CDR3 DNA reads TGCAGTGCCAAGAAGGCGCTAGCGGGGTACAATGAGCAGTTCTTC. Translated, it gives CSAKKALAGYNEQFF.

The V and J genes are TRBV7-2 and TRBJ1-1; D is unresolved. The CDR3 is 13 amino acids. In germline, CDR1 is SGHTA, CDR2 FQGNSA. The ends were cut back, 1 base at V and 3 bases at J, with 6 bases in the middle. The DNA for the CDR3 is TGTGCCAGCAGCTTAGTACGGCACACTGAAGCTTTCTTT. It encodes CASSLVRHTEAFF.

This clonotype was seen only a few times. V usage is TRBV24-1 and J usage is TRBJ2-2, with TRBD1 as a possible D gene (6 bases). Germline CDR1 and CDR2: KGHDR and SFDVKD. Trimming cost V 3 bases and J 9 bases, with 19 bases left between them. The CDR3 contains 16 residues. Here the CDR3 reads CATSDHGTSKSRELFF. In DNA form, the CDR3 reads TGTGCCACCAGTGATCACGGGACAAGTAAATCCCGGGAGCTGTTTTTT.

The CDR3: CASSQDGGGDTQYF. DNA for the CDR3: TGTGCCAGCAGCCAAGATGGGGGTGGAGATACGCAGTATTTT. The chain employs TRBV3-1 and TRBJ2-3, with D perhaps TRBD1 or TRBD2 (5 bases each). CDR3 length: 14 residues. V dropped 0 bases and J dropped 5 bases, with 9 bases sitting between them. CDR1 is LGHDT and CDR2 is YNNKEL in the germline V gene (reference sequence).

This clonotype was counted ten times or more. The chain recombines TRBV6-5 with TRBJ2-3; 10 bases line up with TRBD1. CDR1 MNHEY and CDR2 SVGAGI come from the germline V gene. Germline trimming cut 6 bases from V and 4 bases from J; bases unmatched to any gene: 10. CDR3 length: 16 residues. The CDR3 nucleotides read TGTGCCAGCAGACTGGTATGGACAGGGGGGTCAGATACGCAGTATTTT. Its translation is CASRLVWTGGSDTQYF.

This clonotype came up once. This chain links TRBV5-1 with TRBJ1-6; D possibly corresponds to TRBD1 (6 bases). The germline gives CDR1 SGHRS, CDR2 YFSETQ. Deletions cut 0 bases from V and 10 bases from J, with 20 bases between. The CDR3 runs to 17 residues. For the CDR3, the DNA is TGCGCCAGCAGCTTGGTTACAGTTGGGGGGCTCGGCTCACCCCTCCACTTT. Its protein is CASSLVTVGGLGSPLHF.

The count of this clonotype is one. The chain carries TRBV7-2 and TRBJ2-3; 9 nucleotides match TRBD2. Trimming took 5 bases from V and 3 from J; bases not matched to a gene: 3. This CDR3 has 14 amino acids. Germline CDR1 SGHTA, CDR2 FQGNSA. CDR3 protein: CASSRGLATDTQYF. DNA for the CDR3: TGTGCCAGCAGCCGCGGACTAGCGACAGATACGCAGTATTTT.

This clonotype came up a few times. This chain joins TRBV5-1 and TRBJ1-1; D is possibly TRBD1 (6 bases). V gave up 5 bases and J gave up 5 bases, with 16 bases separating them. This CDR3 has 14 residues. Germline V lookup: CDR1 SGHRS, CDR2 YFSETQ. In DNA form, the CDR3 reads TGCGCCAGCAGTTTTCGACAGGTGGGAACTGAAGCTTTCTTT. Translation: CASSFRQVGTEAFF.

This chain joins TRBV19 and TRBJ1-1; D gene uncertain. Per germline, CDR1 LNHDA and CDR2 SQIVND (reference sequence). CDR3 length: 14 residues. V was cut by 5 bases and J by 1 base, with 11 bases left in between. The CDR3 protein is CASSLGRPNTEAFF. DNA for the CDR3: TGTGCCAGTAGTCTCGGACGGCCGAACACTGAAGCTTTCTTT. Full variable domain (rest looked up from reference TRBV19 and TRBJ1-1): DGGITQSPKYLFRKEGQNVTLSCEQNLNHDAMYWYRQDPGQGLRLIYYSQIVNDFQKGDIAEGYSVSREKKESFPLTVTSAQKNPTAFYLCASSLGRPNTEAFFGQGTRLTVV.

This clonotype was found many times. The chain joins TRBV5-1 to TRBJ2-2; 7 bases match TRBD1. The V segment lost 5 bases and the J segment 6 bases; nucleotides outside the gene matches: 13. There are 16 residues in the CDR3. Germline loops: CDR1 SGHRS, CDR2 YFSETQ. The CDR3 DNA reads TGCGCCAGCAGTCCGAAGACCACAGGGGAAGCCGGGGAGCTGTTTTTT. This sequence encodes CASSPKTTGEAGELFF.

CDR3 in DNA: TGCAGTGCTAGCTCTATTAACAGGGGGCAGGACATTCAGTACTTC. Amino acid sequence: CSASSINRGQDIQYF. This sequence joins TRBV20-1 and TRBJ2-4; 9 positions match TRBD1. The CDR3 contains 15 residues. Germline V gives CDR1 DFQATT, CDR2 SNEGSKA (reference sequence). V shed 3 bases, J shed 8 bases, and the junction held 11 bases outside the gene matches.

The chain is built from TRBV7-2 and TRBJ2-7; D unclear. The CDR3 covers 14 residues. The V gene's germline CDR1 is SGHTA and CDR2 FQGNSA. The V end was cut by 0 bases, the J end by 0 bases, with 6 bases between. The CDR3 sequence is CASSLAPSSYEQYF. Written as DNA, the CDR3 is TGTGCCAGCAGCTTAGCGCCGAGCTCCTACGAGCAGTACTTC.

In its sample, this clonotype was seen a few times. J is TRBJ1-5 and V is TRBV20-1; a weak D match, TRBD1 (6 bases). The germline V gene encodes CDR1 DFQATT and CDR2 SNEGSKA (reference sequence). The CDR3 has 13 residues. The germline V and J ends were trimmed by 3 bases and 4 bases, with 10 bases remaining between them. The CDR3 protein is CSARFTGNQPQHF. The CDR3 region has the DNA TGCAGTGCTAGGTTTACAGGGAATCAGCCCCAGCATTTT.

The rearrangement links TRBV7-6 to TRBJ1-3; possibly TRBD1 for D (5 bases). Germline CDR1 SGHVS, CDR2 FNYEAQ. The CDR3 consists of 14 residues. V lost 5 bases to trimming and J lost 4 bases, with 12 bases between them. CDR3 in DNA: TGTGCCAGCAGCCCCGGGGGGGTCGGAAACACCATATATTTT. This encodes CASSPGGVGNTIYF.

The chain joins TRBV7-2 to TRBJ2-2; no reliable D call. There are 15 residues in the CDR3. Germline V gives CDR1 SGHTA, CDR2 FQGNSA. V was cut by 3 bases and J by 4 bases, with 12 bases left in between. The CDR3, as DNA: TGTGCCAGCAGCTTTTGGCTTTCGGGCACCGGGGAGCTGTTTTTT. Protein sequence: CASSFWLSGTGELFF.